This section outlines one TCR beta chain sequence together with its context. This specimen belongs to a study of response to subunit inactivated influenza vaccine. The V end lost 0 bases, the J end lost 10 bases, and 7 bases lay between the germline ends. The germline gives CDR1 SGHAT, CDR2 FQNNGV. This CDR3 is built from 12 residues. TCRdb independently ran MiXCR on the RT-PCR reads; one entry per CDR3 protein. Here the sample spans about 540,000 distinct CDR3 sequences, under 25% being singletons. These data were also filed under a second study, of T cells expressing NK-cell markers. That work adds: Template switching by 5'RACE with UMIs generated the TCR beta cDNA.

The V and J genes are TRBV11-2 and TRBJ2-1; D remains ambiguous. The sample in question was CD4+ T cells sorted from PBMCs, obtained roughly 12 days after vaccination. The receptor was isolated from a man aged 45-60 years who received an inactivated influenza vaccine. CDR3 in DNA: TGTGCCAGCAGCTTAGAGTTTCTGGAGCAGTTCTTC. Amino acid sequence: CASSLEFLEQFF.